These 27 T cell receptor beta chains were all obtained from the same sample, sequenced in a study of Ad26.COV2.S vaccination and SARS-CoV-2 variants. Treatment in this sample: around 19 received Ad26.COV2.S at low or high dose, single or two shots; a few received placebo; per-sample allocation not given. All samples were drawn on day 63, counting from the first vaccine or placebo injection. Profiling relied on immunoSEQ multiplex PCR, and the TCRdb table lists in-frame clones only, not all of them. This sample has approximately 410,000 clones, with approximately 90% found just once. The source was peripheral blood, collected in a trial of Ad26.COV2.S vaccine versus placebo. The receptors here all came from a person aged 18-60 years who received the Ad26.COV2.S COVID-19 vaccine or a placebo.

This chain connects TRBV9 to TRBJ2-3; D unresolved. Trimming removed 4 bases at V and 2 bases at J, with 11 bases between. The length of the CDR3 is 14 residues. Germline V gives CDR1 SGDLS, CDR2 YYNGEE. DNA for the CDR3: TGTGCCAGCAGCCCATCCCTACCCACAGATACGCAGTATTTT. Encoded protein: CASSPSLPTDTQYF.

The genes are TRBV7-2 and TRBJ1-2; TRBD1 might be the D (6 bases). Trimming took 1 base from V and 10 from J, leaving 16 bases between them. The CDR3 has 14 amino acids. CDR1 and CDR2 (germline): SGHTA, FQGNSA. CDR3 DNA: TGTGCCAGCAGCTTAGATGGGACACGCAACACCTACACCTTC. Amino acids: CASSLDGTRNTYTF.

This clone was picked up one time. V is TRBV5-1 and J is TRBJ1-3; no clear D. Trimming took 1 base from V and 1 from J, leaving 6 bases between them. There are 14 residues in the CDR3. Germline CDR1 SGHRS, CDR2 YFSETQ. The CDR3 coding sequence is TGCGCCAGCAGCTTGTCCGAGTCTGGAAACACCATATATTTT. Protein sequence: CASSLSESGNTIYF.

The chain links TRBV7-2 to TRBJ2-7; the match to TRBD2 covers 7 bases. Germline-derived CDR1 and CDR2 are SGHTA and FQGNSA. The ends lost 0 bases at V and 4 bases at J; junction bases unmatched: 3. The CDR3 consists of 14 residues. In DNA, the CDR3 is TGTGCCAGCAGCTTAGCGGGGGGGTGGTACGAGCAGTACTTC. Protein product: CASSLAGGWYEQYF.

The V and J genes are TRBV18 and TRBJ2-1, with 10 bases aligning to TRBD2. This CDR3 has 16 amino acids. Germline CDR1 is KGHSH and CDR2 is LQKENI. J lost 6 bases, V lost 3 bases, and 8 bases had no gene match. The CDR3 loop is CASSPTPASGGNEQFF. The CDR3 DNA reads TGTGCCAGCTCACCGACCCCAGCTAGCGGGGGCAATGAGCAGTTCTTC.

The genes are TRBV4-1 and TRBJ1-2; D possibly corresponds to TRBD1 (5 bases). The germline V gene has CDR1 MGHRA and CDR2 YSYEKL. The CDR3 extends over 16 amino acids. The germline V and J ends were trimmed by 0 bases and 1 base, with 12 bases remaining between them. The CDR3: CASSQDEGSHNYGYTF. The CDR3, as DNA: TGCGCCAGCAGCCAAGATGAGGGGAGTCATAACTATGGCTACACCTTC.

The V gene is TRBV5-1, the J gene TRBJ2-1, with TRBD1 matching over 10 bases. Per germline, CDR1 SGHRS and CDR2 YFSETQ. J lost 6 bases, V lost 0 bases, and 6 bases had no gene match. The CDR3 is made up of 16 amino acids. CDR3 nucleotides: TGCGCCAGCAGCTTGGAGACAGGGGGCAAGGGCAATGAGCAGTTCTTC. It translates to CASSLETGGKGNEQFF. Full variable domain (rest looked up from reference TRBV5-1 and TRBJ2-1): KAGVTQTPRYLIKTRGQQVTLSCSPISGHRSVSWYQQTPGQGLQFLFEYFSETQRNKGNFPGRFSGRQFSNSRSEMNVSTLELGDSALYLCASSLETGGKGNEQFFGPGTRLTVL.

V gene TRBV28 combines with J gene TRBJ1-6, with D unresolved. The CDR3 has 13 amino acids. Germline V gives CDR1 MDHEN, CDR2 SYDVKM. V was trimmed by 6 bases and J by 5 bases, leaving 8 bases between them. As DNA, the CDR3 is TGTGCCAGCAGGGGCCAAAATAATTCACCCCTCCACTTT. Amino acids: CASRGQNNSPLHF.

The rearrangement joins TRBV28 to TRBJ1-1, with D maybe TRBD1 (5 bases). Germline values: CDR1 MDHEN, CDR2 SYDVKM. The CDR3 totals 14 residues. V was clipped by 3 bases and J by 0 bases, with 8 bases between them. The CDR3 loop is CASSFEGMNTEAFF. The DNA for the CDR3 is TGTGCCAGCAGTTTTGAGGGGATGAACACTGAAGCTTTCTTT.

A word on this clone: Other DNA sequences in this specimen translate into the identical CDR3. CDR3 in amino acids: CASSLGPNQPQHF. The CDR3 region has the DNA TGTGCCAGCAGCCTGGGACCAAATCAGCCCCAGCATTTT. This chain joins TRBV27 and TRBJ1-5; D is perhaps TRBD1 (5 bases). There are 13 residues in the CDR3. Germline V lookup: CDR1 MNHEY, CDR2 SMNVEV (reference sequence). With 6 bases removed from V and 4 bases from J, the gap between germline ends came to 10 bases.

This clone was found a few times. This chain joins TRBV6-2 or TRBV6-3 and TRBJ2-3; 8 nucleotides match TRBD2. The germline V gene encodes CDR1 MNHEY and CDR2 SVGEGT. V lost 0 bases to trimming and J lost 1 base; unmatched junction nucleotides: 6. The CDR3 contains 17 residues. This CDR3 is CASSYSESSGGTDTQYF. CDR3 DNA sequence: TGTGCCAGCAGTTACTCGGAGAGTAGCGGGGGCACAGATACGCAGTATTTT.

V usage is TRBV7-2 and J usage is TRBJ2-3, with 10 bases aligning to TRBD2. This CDR3 contains 19 residues. The V gene's germline CDR1 is SGHTA and CDR2 FQGNSA. The junction had 10 bases not matched to a gene; V was cut back by 1 base and J by 0 bases. In nucleotides, the CDR3 is TGTGCCAGCAGCTTAGTTCGATATAGGACTAGCGGTAGCACAGATACGCAGTATTTT. This codes for CASSLVRYRTSGSTDTQYF.

V and J are TRBV7-9 and TRBJ2-7, with D possibly called TRBD1 or TRBD2 (5 bases each). The CDR3 extends over 15 amino acids. Germline V lookup: CDR1 SEHNR, CDR2 FQNEAQ (reference sequence). V was shortened by 3 bases and J by 0 bases, with 12 bases between the two germline ends. The CDR3 region has the DNA TGTGCCAGCAGCTTGGGACGCCCGAGCTCCTACGAGCAGTACTTC. Translation gives CASSLGRPSSYEQYF. Using reference TRBV7-9 and TRBJ2-7 for the parts outside the CDR3, the full variable domain is DTGVSQNPRHKITKRGQNVTFRCDPISEHNRLYWYRQTLGQGPEFLTYFQNEAQLEKSRLLSDRFSAERPKGSFSTLEIQRTEQGDSAMYLCASSLGRPSSYEQYFGPGTRLTVT.

This sequence joins TRBV27 and TRBJ2-7, with 10 bases fitting TRBD1. This CDR3 has 14 residues. With V trimmed by 5 bases and J by 6 bases, 7 bases remained unmatched. CDR1 MNHEY and CDR2 SMNVEV come from the germline V gene (reference sequence). For the CDR3, the DNA is TGTGCCAGCAGTCCCCGGACAGGGGGGCTCGAGCAGTACTTC. Encoded protein: CASSPRTGGLEQYF.

This clone was observed a single time. The chain joins TRBV7-6 to TRBJ2-5; the D gene could be TRBD1 or TRBD2 (6 bases each). The CDR3 spans 18 residues. Germline V lookup: CDR1 SGHVS, CDR2 FNYEAQ. Between the trimmed V and J ends, which lost 1 base and 4 bases, there was a span of 22 bases. The DNA of the CDR3 is TGTGCCAGCAGCTTAGACCCTGCCAGGGCCGAGGGGGGAGAGACCCAGTACTTC. This sequence encodes CASSLDPARAEGGETQYF.

This clone is a singleton in its sample. The chain links TRBV7-2 to TRBJ2-7, with unresolved D. The ends were cut back, 0 bases at V and 3 bases at J, with 9 bases in the middle. The germline V gene has CDR1 SGHTA and CDR2 FQGNSA. CDR3 length equals 14 residues. The CDR3 region has the DNA TGTGCCAGCAGCTTAGCACGCGGACGCTACGAGCAGTACTTC. Translation: CASSLARGRYEQYF.

A word on this clone: At the DNA level, this CDR3 is encoded by other sequences in the same sample as well. The genes are TRBV3-1 (or the pseudogene TRBV3-2) and TRBJ1-5; D is unresolved. The CDR3 covers 12 residues. Germline assignment: CDR1 LGHDT and CDR2 YNNKEL (reference sequence). With 1 base removed from V and 2 bases from J, the gap between germline ends came to 0 bases. The CDR3 here is CASSQGNQPQHF. The CDR3, as DNA: TGTGCCAGCAGCCAAGGCAATCAGCCCCAGCATTTT.

This chain uses TRBV7-8 with TRBJ1-1; TRBD1 matches at 10 bases. Per the germline V gene, CDR1 is SGHVS and CDR2 is FQNEAQ. The CDR3 is 16 residues long. J lost 4 bases, V lost 0 bases, and 5 bases had no gene match. The CDR3, as DNA: TGTGCCAGCAGCTTAGCGATGGGACAGGGGAGCACTGAAGCTTTCTTT. Residues: CASSLAMGQGSTEAFF.

The chain has TRBV11-2 and TRBJ2-5; 11 nucleotides line up with TRBD2. In germline, CDR1 is SGHAT, CDR2 FQNNGV. After removal of 7 bases from V and 5 bases from J, the junction contained 9 bases not matched to a gene. CDR3 size: 15 residues. The CDR3 DNA sequence: TGTGCCAGCAACACCGGACTAGCGGGCGAGGAGACCCAGTACTTC. Its protein is CASNTGLAGEETQYF.

The CDR3 here is CASRWGSGNTIYF. The CDR3 DNA reads as TGTGCCAGCAGGTGGGGCTCTGGAAACACCATATATTTT. V is TRBV12-3 or TRBV12-4 and J is TRBJ1-3; no reliable D call. Trimming took off 6 bases at V and 0 bases at J, with 6 bases between the two ends. This CDR3 has 13 amino acids.

CDR3: CASFGGMVMNTEAFF. Written as DNA, the CDR3 is TGTGCCAGTTTCGGGGGGATGGTAATGAACACTGAAGCTTTCTTT. V gene TRBV28 combines with J gene TRBJ1-1; the D gene is possibly TRBD1 (5 bases). The CDR3 has 15 residues. V was cut by 9 bases and J by 0 bases, with 17 bases left in between. In germline, CDR1 is MDHEN, CDR2 SYDVKM. Full variable domain (missing parts from reference TRBV28 and TRBJ1-1): DVKVTQSSRYLVKRTGEKVFLECVQDMDHENMFWYRQDPGLGLRLIYFSYDVKMKEKGDIPEGYSVSREKKERFSLILESASTNQTSMYLCASFGGMVMNTEAFFGQGTRLTVV.

The J gene is TRBJ2-1, the V gene TRBV5-4; 13 positions match TRBD2. V lost 3 bases, J lost 5 bases, and 14 bases stayed unmatched. CDR1 is SGHNT and CDR2 is YYREEE in the germline V gene (reference sequence). The CDR3 has 19 amino acids. This chain's CDR3 is CASSYQNHRLAGGNNEQFF. In DNA form, the CDR3 reads TGTGCCAGCAGCTACCAAAACCACCGACTAGCGGGGGGAAACAATGAGCAGTTCTTC.

The chain recombines TRBV19 with TRBJ1-5; D is perhaps TRBD1 (5 bases). The CDR3 totals 15 residues. In germline, CDR1 is LNHDA, CDR2 SQIVND (reference sequence). V was clipped by 5 bases and J by 7 bases, with 18 bases between them. The CDR3 protein is CASSRNRGSGQPQHF. CDR3 DNA: TGTGCCAGTAGTCGAAATAGGGGCTCGGGCCAGCCCCAGCATTTT.

The gene calls are TRBV7-2 and TRBJ1-2; D is perhaps TRBD1 (5 bases). The CDR3 length is 13 residues. The ends were cut back, 5 bases at V and 7 bases at J, with 14 bases in the middle. Germline V CDR1 and CDR2: SGHTA, FQGNSA. In DNA form, the CDR3 reads TGTGCCAGCAGCCTAGTGGGGGGAGGTGGCTACACCTTC. It specifies CASSLVGGGGYTF.

The rearrangement uses TRBV9 and TRBJ1-3, with no clear D. Trimming removed 3 bases at V and 0 bases at J, with 10 bases between. The V gene's germline CDR1 is SGDLS and CDR2 YYNGEE. This CDR3 is 15 amino acids long. Written as DNA, the CDR3 is TGTGCCAGCAGCGATACCTTGAACTCTGGAAACACCATATATTTT. Translation gives CASSDTLNSGNTIYF. Complete variable domain (other parts from reference TRBV9 and TRBJ1-3): DSGVTQTPKHLITATGQRVTLRCSPRSGDLSVYWYQQSLDQGLQFLIQYYNGEERAKGNILERFSAQQFPDLHSELNLSSLELGDSALYFCASSDTLNSGNTIYFGEGSWLTVV.

Concerning this clone itself: This specimen includes other DNA sequences encoding the same CDR3. The rearrangement links TRBV18 to TRBJ2-5; D call uncertain. The ends were cut back, 3 bases at V and 5 bases at J, with 7 bases in the middle. Germline values: CDR1 KGHSH, CDR2 LQKENI. CDR3 length: 12 residues. The CDR3 region is CASSPKGETQYF. The CDR3 nucleotides are TGTGCCAGCTCACCGAAGGGTGAGACCCAGTACTTC.

This chain joins TRBV14 and TRBJ1-1; D is perhaps TRBD1 (5 bases). V lost 6 bases, J lost 7 bases, and 15 bases lay in between. This CDR3 contains 13 residues. CDR1 and CDR2 from the germline V gene are SGHDN and FVKESK. The CDR3 sequence is CASSWDYRDEAFF. The CDR3 DNA sequence: TGTGCCAGCAGTTGGGACTACAGAGATGAAGCTTTCTTT.